One sample yielded the 3 T cell receptor beta chains listed below, sequenced in a study of T cell changes during pregnancy in multiple sclerosis. Method: immunoSEQ multiplex PCR; TCRdb's copy keeps in-frame clones and lacks some. The table lists approximately 40,000 clones, under 95% of them singletons. The sample in question was CD8+ T cells from peripheral blood mononuclear cells, obtained in the third trimester of pregnancy. The receptors stem from a female donor with multiple sclerosis, enrolled in a pregnancy study.

This clone was picked up a small number of times. The chain combines TRBV7-2 with TRBJ1-1, with D perhaps matching TRBD1 (5 bases). Trimming removed 1 base from V and 8 bases from J, with 8 bases in between. CDR1 SGHTA and CDR2 FQGNSA come from the germline V gene. The CDR3 runs to 12 residues. As DNA, the CDR3 is TGTGCCAGCAGCTTAGTTGGGGGGGAAGCTTTCTTT. It encodes CASSLVGGEAFF.

The chain employs TRBV7-2 and TRBJ2-1; D is possibly TRBD1 (6 bases). Germline loops: CDR1 SGHTA, CDR2 FQGNSA. This CDR3 is built from 15 residues. V dropped 3 bases and J dropped 2 bases, with 11 bases sitting between them. The CDR3 nucleotides read TGTGCCAGCAGCTTTGGACAGTACGCCTACAATGAGCAGTTCTTC. Encoded protein: CASSFGQYAYNEQFF.

The chain carries TRBV4-3 and TRBJ2-7; the match to TRBD2 covers 15 bases. V shed 2 bases, J shed 7 bases, and the junction held 9 bases outside the gene matches. This CDR3 has 17 amino acids. Germline CDR1 and CDR2: LGHNA and YSLEER. CDR3: CASSQLAGLAGGDEQYF. DNA for the CDR3: TGCGCCAGCAGCCAACTTGCGGGACTAGCGGGAGGAGATGAGCAGTACTTC.